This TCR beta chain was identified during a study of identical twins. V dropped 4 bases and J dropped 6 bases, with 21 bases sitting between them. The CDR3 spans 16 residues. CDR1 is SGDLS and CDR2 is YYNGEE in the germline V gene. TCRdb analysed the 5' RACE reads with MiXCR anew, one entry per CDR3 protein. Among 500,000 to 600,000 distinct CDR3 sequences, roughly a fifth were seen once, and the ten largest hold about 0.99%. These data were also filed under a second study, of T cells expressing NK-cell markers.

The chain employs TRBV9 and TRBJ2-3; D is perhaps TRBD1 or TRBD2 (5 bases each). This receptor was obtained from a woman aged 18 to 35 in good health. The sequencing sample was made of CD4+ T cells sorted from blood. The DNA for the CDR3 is TGTGCCAGCAGCTTTATGGCCACCCCGGGGCGGGATACGCAGTATTTT. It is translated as CASSFMATPGRDTQYF.